This T cell receptor beta chain stems from a study of tumor-infiltrating lymphocytes in primary liver carcinoma. About the research overall: Surgery removed the patients' primary liver carcinoma. Stage T1-T3 N0M0 tumors measured about 4.2 to 11 cm at most. The study's findings and limits: Tumor-blood pairs (like tumor-adjacent pairs) overlapped less than tumor region pairs did.

A constant-region primer primed TCR beta cDNA synthesis from around 500 ng of total RNA. Libraries for TCR beta were built through three nested multiplex PCR rounds, which together made up a slightly modified ARM-PCR procedure. PCR rounds one and two used TRBV1-TRBV30 forward primers with a C-beta reverse primer for approximately 10 cycles each. TCRdb ran MiXCR on the multiplex PCR reads and lists one entry per CDR3 protein. The table records around 210,000 distinct CDR3 sequences, 65% of them present only once. In the case of this clonotype: Its antigen is not identified. Mismatch with germline at one junction end may stem from a read error.

Germline DNA was also extracted, and blood RNA was taken from unsorted whole blood. A sample of approximately 4 milliliters of peripheral blood was taken before surgery. The germline gives CDR1 SGHAT, CDR2 FQNNGV. This CDR3 is built from 15 residues. Input material: peripheral blood. The clonotype originates from a woman aged 60 to 75 with primary liver carcinoma and hepatitis B virus infection. The chain couples TRBV11-2 to TRBJ2-1; D gene unclear. Written as DNA, the CDR3 is TGCGCCAGCAGGATGCAATTGGGCGGTCCCAATGAGCAGTTTTTC. As protein: CASRMQLGGPNEQFF.